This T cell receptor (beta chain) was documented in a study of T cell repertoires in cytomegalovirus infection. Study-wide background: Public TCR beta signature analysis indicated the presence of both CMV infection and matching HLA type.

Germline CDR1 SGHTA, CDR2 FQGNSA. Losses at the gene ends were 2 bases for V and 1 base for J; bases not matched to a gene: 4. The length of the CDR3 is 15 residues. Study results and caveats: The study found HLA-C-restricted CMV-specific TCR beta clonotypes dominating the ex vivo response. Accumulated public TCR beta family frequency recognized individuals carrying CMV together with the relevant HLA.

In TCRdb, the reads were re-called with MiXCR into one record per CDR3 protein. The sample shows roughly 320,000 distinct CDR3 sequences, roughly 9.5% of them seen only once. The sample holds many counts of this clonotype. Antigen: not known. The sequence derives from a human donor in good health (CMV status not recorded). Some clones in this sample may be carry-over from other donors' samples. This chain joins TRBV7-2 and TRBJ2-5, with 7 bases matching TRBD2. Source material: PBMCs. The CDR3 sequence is CASSLNRGSQETQYF. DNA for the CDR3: TGTGCCAGCAGCTTAAATCGCGGGAGCCAAGAGACCCAGTACTTC.